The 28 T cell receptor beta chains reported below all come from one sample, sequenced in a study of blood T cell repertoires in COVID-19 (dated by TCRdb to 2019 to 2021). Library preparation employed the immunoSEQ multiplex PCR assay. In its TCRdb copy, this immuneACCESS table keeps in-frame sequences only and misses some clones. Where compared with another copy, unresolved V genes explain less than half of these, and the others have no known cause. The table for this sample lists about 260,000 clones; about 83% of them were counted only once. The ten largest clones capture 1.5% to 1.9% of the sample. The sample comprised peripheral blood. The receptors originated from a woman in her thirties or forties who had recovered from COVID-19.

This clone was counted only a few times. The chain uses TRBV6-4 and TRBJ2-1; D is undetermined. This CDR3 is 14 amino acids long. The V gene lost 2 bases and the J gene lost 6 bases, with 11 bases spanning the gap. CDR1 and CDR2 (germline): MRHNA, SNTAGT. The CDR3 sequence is CASSDEPGGNEQFF. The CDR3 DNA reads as TGTGCCAGCAGTGACGAACCGGGTGGCAATGAGCAGTTCTTC.

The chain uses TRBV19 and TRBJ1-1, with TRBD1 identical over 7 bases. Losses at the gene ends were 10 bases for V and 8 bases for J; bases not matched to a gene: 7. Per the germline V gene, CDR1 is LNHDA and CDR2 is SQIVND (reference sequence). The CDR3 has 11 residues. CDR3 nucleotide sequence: TGTGCCACCTTAGACAGGGCCGAAGCTTTCTTT. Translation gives CATLDRAEAFF.

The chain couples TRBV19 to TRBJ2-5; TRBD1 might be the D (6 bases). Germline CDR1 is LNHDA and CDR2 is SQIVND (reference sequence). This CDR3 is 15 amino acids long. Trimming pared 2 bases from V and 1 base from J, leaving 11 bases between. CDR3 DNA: TGTGCCAGTAGTATACTAGGGGGAACCCAAGAGACCCAGTACTTC. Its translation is CASSILGGTQETQYF.

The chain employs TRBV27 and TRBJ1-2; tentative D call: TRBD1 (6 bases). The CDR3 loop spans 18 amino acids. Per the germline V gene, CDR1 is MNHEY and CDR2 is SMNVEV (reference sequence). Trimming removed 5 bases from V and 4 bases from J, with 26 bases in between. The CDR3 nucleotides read TGTGCCAGCAGTATAAACCGACAGGTTGGCTCGAGGGGCTATGGCTACACCTTC. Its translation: CASSINRQVGSRGYGYTF.

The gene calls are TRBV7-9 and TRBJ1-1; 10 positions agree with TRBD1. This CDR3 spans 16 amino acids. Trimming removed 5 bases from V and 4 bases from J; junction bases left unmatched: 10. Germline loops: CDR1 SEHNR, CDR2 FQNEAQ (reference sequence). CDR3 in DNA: TGTGCCAGCAGCCCAAGACAGGGGGCCCTAAGCACTGAAGCTTTCTTT. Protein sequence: CASSPRQGALSTEAFF.

The DNA for the CDR3 is TGTGCCAGCACCCCGTTAAGCGGGGCGTCTGAGCAGTTCTTC. Its translation: CASTPLSGASEQFF. The chain couples TRBV2 to TRBJ2-1, with 7 bases that match TRBD2. Germline CDR1 is SNHLY and CDR2 is FYNNEI. CDR3 length: 14 residues. V trimming: 7 bases; J trimming: 9 bases; junction bases outside the gene matches: 12.

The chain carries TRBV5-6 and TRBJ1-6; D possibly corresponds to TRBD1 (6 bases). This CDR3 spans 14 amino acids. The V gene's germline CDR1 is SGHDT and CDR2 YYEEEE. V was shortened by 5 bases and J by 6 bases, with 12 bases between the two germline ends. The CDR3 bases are TGTGCCAGCAGACTGGCCAGGGGTAATTCACCCCTCCACTTT. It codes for CASRLARGNSPLHF. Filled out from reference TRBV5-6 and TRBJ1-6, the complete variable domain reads DAGVTQSPTHLIKTRGQQVTLRCSPKSGHDTVSWYQQALGQGPQFIFQYYEEEERQRGNFPDRFSGHQFPNYSSELNVNALLLGDSALYLCASRLARGNSPLHFGNGTRLTVT.

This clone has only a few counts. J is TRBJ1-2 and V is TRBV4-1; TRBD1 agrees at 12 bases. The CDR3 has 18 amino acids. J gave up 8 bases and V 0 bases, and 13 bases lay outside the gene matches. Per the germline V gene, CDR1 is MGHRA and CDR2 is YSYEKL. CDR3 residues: CASSQEPWGGQGARGYTF. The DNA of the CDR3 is TGCGCCAGCAGCCAAGAGCCCTGGGGGGGACAGGGGGCTCGCGGCTACACCTTC.

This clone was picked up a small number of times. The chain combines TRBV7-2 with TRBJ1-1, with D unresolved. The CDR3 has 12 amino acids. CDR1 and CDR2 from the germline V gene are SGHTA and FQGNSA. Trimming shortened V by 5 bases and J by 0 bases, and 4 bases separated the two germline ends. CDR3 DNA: TGTGCCAGCAGCCGTATGAACACTGAAGCTTTCTTT. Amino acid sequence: CASSRMNTEAFF.

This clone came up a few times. CDR3: CASGRTSGVNEQYF. The CDR3 DNA follows: TGCGCCAGCGGACGGACTAGCGGGGTTAACGAGCAGTACTTC. The V and J genes are TRBV10-2 and TRBJ2-7; the match to TRBD2 covers 12 bases. Per the germline V gene, CDR1 is WSHSY and CDR2 is SAAADI. CDR3 size: 14 residues. V dropped 8 bases and J dropped 5; count of bases not matched to a gene: 7.

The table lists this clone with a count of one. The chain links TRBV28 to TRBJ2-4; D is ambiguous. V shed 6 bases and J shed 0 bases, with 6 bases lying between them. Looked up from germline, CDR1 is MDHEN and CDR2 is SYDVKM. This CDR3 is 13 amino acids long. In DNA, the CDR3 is TGTGCCAGCAGGGCAGTAGCCAAAAACATTCAGTACTTC. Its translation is CASRAVAKNIQYF.

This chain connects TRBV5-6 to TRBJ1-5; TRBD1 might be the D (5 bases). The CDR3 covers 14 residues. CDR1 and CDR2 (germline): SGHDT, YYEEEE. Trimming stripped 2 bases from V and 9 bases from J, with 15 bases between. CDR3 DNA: TGTGCCAGCAGCTTAGCAGGGAATGGCGGGCCCCAGCATTTT. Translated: CASSLAGNGGPQHF.

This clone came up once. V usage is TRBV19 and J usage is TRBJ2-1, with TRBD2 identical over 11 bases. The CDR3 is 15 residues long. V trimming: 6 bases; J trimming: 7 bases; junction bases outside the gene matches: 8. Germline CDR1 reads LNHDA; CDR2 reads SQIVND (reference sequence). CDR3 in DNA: TGTGCCAGTAGCCAGGCCCTAGCGGGGGGAAATGAGCAGTTCTTC. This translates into CASSQALAGGNEQFF. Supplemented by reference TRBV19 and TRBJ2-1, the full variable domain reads DGGITQSPKYLFRKEGQNVTLSCEQNLNHDAMYWYRQDPGQGLRLIYYSQIVNDFQKGDIAEGYSVSREKKESFPLTVTSAQKNPTAFYLCASSQALAGGNEQFFGPGTRLTVL.

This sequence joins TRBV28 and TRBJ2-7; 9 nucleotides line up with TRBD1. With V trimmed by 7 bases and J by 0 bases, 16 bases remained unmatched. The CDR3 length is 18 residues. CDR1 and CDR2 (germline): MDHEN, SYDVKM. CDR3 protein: CASTPRWDREESSYEQYF. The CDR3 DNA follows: TGTGCCAGCACCCCGCGGTGGGACAGGGAGGAAAGCTCCTACGAGCAGTACTTC. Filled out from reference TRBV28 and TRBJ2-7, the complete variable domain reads DVKVTQSSRYLVKRTGEKVFLECVQDMDHENMFWYRQDPGLGLRLIYFSYDVKMKEKGDIPEGYSVSREKKERFSLILESASTNQTSMYLCASTPRWDREESSYEQYFGPGTRLTVT.

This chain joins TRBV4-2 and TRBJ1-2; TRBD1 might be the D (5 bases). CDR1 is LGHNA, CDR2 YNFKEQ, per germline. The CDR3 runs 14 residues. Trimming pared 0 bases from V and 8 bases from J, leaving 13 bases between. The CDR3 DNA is TGTGCCAGCAGCCAAGATCCGGGCCAGGGAGGCTACACCTTC. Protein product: CASSQDPGQGGYTF.

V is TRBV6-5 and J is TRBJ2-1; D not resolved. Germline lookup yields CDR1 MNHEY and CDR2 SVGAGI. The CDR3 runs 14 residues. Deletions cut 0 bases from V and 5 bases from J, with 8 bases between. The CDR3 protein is CASSYSNRHNEQFF. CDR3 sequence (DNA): TGTGCCAGCAGTTACTCCAACAGACACAATGAGCAGTTCTTC.

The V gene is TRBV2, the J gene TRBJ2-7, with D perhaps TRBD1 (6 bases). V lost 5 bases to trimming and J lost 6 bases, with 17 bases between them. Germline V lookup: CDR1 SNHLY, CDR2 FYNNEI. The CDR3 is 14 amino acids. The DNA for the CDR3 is TGTGCCAGCAGTACAGACACAGGGAGAGGCGAGCAGTACTTC. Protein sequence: CASSTDTGRGEQYF. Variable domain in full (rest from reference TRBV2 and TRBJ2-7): EPEVTQTPSHQVTQMGQEVILRCVPISNHLYFYWYRQILGQKVEFLVSFYNNEISEKSEIFDDQFSVERPDGSNFTLKIRSTKLEDSAMYFCASSTDTGRGEQYFGPGTRLTVT.

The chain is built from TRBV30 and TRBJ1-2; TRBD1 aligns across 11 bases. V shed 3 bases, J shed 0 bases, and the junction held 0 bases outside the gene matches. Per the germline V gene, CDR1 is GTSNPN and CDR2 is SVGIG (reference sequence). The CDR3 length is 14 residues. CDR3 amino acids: CAWRDRGPNYGYTF. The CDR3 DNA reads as TGTGCCTGGAGGGACAGGGGGCCTAACTATGGCTACACCTTC.

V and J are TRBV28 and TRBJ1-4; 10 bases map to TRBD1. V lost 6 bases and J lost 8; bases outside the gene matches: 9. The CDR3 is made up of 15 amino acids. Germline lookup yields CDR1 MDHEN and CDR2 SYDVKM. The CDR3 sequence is CASRLDADRGEKLFF. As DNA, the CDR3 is TGTGCCAGCAGACTCGATGCGGACAGGGGGGAAAAACTGTTTTTT.

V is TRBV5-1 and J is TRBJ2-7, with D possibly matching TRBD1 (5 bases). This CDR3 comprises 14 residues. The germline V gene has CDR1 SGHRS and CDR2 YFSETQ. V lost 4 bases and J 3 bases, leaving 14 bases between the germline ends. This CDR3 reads CASSLRTPGYEQYF. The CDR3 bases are TGCGCCAGCAGCCTAAGGACACCCGGCTACGAGCAGTACTTC. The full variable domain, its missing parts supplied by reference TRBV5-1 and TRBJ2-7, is KAGVTQTPRYLIKTRGQQVTLSCSPISGHRSVSWYQQTPGQGLQFLFEYFSETQRNKGNFPGRFSGRQFSNSRSEMNVSTLELGDSALYLCASSLRTPGYEQYFGPGTRLTVT.

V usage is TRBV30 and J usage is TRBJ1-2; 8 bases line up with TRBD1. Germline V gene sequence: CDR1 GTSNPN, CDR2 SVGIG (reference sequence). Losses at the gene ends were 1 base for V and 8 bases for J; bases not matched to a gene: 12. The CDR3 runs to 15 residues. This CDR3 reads CAWSGQGNQAEGYTF. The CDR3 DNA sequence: TGTGCCTGGAGTGGACAGGGGAACCAAGCAGAAGGCTACACCTTC.

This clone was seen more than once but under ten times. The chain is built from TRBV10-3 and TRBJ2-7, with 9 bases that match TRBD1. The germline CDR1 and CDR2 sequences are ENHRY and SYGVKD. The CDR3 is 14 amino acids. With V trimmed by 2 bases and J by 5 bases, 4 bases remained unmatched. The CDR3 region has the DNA TGTGCCATCAGTGAGGGGACAGGGAACAACGAGCAGTACTTC. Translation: CAISEGTGNNEQYF.

CDR3 nucleotides: TGTGCCAGCAGTTTACCCAGGAAGACGGTGAACTATGGCTACACCTTC. Its translation is CASSLPRKTVNYGYTF. The chain carries TRBV28 and TRBJ1-2; unclear D gene. Trimming shortened V by 2 bases and J by 2 bases, and 15 bases separated the two germline ends. CDR3 length: 16 amino acids. Per the germline V gene, CDR1 is MDHEN and CDR2 is SYDVKM.

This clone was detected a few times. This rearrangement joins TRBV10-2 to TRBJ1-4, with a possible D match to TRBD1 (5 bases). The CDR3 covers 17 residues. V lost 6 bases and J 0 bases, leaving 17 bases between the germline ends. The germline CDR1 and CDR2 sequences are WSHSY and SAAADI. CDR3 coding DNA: TGCGCCAGCAGGGGGATGACAGCCCCAGCAACTAATGAAAAACTGTTTTTT. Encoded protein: CASRGMTAPATNEKLFF.

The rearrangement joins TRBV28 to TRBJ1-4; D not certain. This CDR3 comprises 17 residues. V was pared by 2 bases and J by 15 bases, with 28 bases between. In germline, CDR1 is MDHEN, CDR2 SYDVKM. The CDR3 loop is CASSLERGLRALRRVFF. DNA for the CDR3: TGTGCCAGCAGTTTAGAGCGGGGTCTTCGGGCCCTTAGGCGGGTGTTTTTT.

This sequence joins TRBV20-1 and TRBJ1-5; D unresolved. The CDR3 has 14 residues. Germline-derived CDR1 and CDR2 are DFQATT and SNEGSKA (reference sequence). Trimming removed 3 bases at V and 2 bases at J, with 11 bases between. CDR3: CSASADQGNQPQHF. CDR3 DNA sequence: TGCAGTGCTAGTGCTGACCAGGGCAATCAGCCCCAGCATTTT.

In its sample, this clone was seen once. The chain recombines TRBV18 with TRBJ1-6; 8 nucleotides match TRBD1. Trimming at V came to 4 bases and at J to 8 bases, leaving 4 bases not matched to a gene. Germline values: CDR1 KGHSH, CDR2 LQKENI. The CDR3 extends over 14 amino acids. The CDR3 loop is CASSRGQDYSPLHF. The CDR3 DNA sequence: TGTGCCAGCTCACGGGGACAGGACTATTCACCCCTCCACTTT. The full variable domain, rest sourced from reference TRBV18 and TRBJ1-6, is NAGVMQNPRHLVRRRGQEARLRCSPMKGHSHVYWYRQLPEEGLKFMVYLQKENIIDESGMPKERFSAEFPKEGPSILRIQQVVRGDSAAYFCASSRGQDYSPLHFGNGTRLTVT.

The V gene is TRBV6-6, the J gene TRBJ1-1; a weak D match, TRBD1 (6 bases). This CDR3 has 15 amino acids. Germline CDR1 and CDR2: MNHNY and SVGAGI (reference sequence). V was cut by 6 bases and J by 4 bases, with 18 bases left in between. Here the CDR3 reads CASRLGGGQGTEAFF. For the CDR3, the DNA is TGTGCCAGCAGACTAGGGGGGGGTCAGGGCACTGAAGCTTTCTTT.